This TCR beta chain was sequenced during a study of sequential checkpoint blockade in melanoma. Study-level background: Randomization was 1:1 between first-line nivolumab→ipilimumab and ipilimumab→nivolumab.

Sequencing was performed with immunoSEQ multiplex PCR; in TCRdb, only in-frame clones are kept and a portion is missing. The sample records about 17,000 clones, under 75% being singletons. Treatment of the sample: randomized to nivolumab then ipilimumab (arm A) or the reverse (arm B). None of the patients previously received DNA-damaging chemotherapy. PBMC sorting kept live CD3+CD8+ cells without CD19 or CD56. V trimming: 5 bases; J trimming: 3 bases; junction bases outside the gene matches: 7. This CDR3 region has 15 residues. Looked up from germline, CDR1 is SEHNR and CDR2 is FQNEAQ (reference sequence).

The sample consisted of CD8+ T cells sorted from blood (inferred from file names), taken from a patient given nivolumab and ipilimumab in sequence. The receptor was derived from a human donor with melanoma. The chain combines TRBV7-9 with TRBJ2-7, with TRBD1 identical over 10 bases. The CDR3 nucleotides are TGTGCCAGCAGCCCCCCGGACAGGGGGGACTACGAGCAGTACTTC. This translates into CASSPPDRGDYEQYF.